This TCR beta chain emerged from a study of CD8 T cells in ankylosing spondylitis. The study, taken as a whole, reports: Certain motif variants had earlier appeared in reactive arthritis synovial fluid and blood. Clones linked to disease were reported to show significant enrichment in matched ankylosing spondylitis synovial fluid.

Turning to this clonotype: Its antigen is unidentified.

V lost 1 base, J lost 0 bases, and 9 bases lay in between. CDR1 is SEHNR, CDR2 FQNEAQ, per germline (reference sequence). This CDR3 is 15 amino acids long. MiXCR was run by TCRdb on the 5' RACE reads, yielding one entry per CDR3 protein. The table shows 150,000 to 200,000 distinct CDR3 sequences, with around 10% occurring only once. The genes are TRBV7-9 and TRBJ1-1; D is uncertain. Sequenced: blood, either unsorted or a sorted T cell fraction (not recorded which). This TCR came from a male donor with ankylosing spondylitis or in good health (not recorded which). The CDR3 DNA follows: TGTGCCAGCAGCTTAGGGCCGATGGTGAACACTGAAGCTTTCTTT. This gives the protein CASSLGPMVNTEAFF.